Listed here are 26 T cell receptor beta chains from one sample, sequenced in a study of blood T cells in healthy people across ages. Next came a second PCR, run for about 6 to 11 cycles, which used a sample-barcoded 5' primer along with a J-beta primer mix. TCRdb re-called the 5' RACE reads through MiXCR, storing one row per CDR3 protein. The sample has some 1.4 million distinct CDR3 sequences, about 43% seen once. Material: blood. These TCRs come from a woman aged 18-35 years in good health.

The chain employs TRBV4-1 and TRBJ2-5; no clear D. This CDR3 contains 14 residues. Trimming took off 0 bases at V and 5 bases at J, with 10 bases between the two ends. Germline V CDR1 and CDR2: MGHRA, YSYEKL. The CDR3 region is CASSQDGIWETQYF. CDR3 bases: TGCGCCAGCAGCCAAGACGGTATTTGGGAGACCCAGTACTTC.

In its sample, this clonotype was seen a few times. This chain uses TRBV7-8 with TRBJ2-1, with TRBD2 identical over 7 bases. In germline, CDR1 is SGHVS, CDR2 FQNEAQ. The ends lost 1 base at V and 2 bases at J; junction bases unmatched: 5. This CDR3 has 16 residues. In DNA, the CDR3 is TGTGCCAGCAGCTTAGGGAGCGGGATTACCTACAATGAGCAGTTCTTC. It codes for CASSLGSGITYNEQFF.

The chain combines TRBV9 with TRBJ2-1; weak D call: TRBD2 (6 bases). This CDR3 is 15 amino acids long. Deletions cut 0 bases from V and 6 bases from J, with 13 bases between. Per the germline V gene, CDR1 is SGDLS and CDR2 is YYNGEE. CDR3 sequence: CASSVGLDGRNEQFF. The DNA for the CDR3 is TGTGCCAGCAGCGTAGGACTAGACGGTCGCAATGAGCAGTTCTTC.

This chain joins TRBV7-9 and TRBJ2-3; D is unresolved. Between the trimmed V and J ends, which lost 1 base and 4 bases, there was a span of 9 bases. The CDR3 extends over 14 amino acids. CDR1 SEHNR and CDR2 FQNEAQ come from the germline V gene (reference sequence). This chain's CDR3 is CASSLGIGPDTQYF. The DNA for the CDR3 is TGTGCCAGCAGCTTAGGAATAGGCCCAGATACGCAGTATTTT.

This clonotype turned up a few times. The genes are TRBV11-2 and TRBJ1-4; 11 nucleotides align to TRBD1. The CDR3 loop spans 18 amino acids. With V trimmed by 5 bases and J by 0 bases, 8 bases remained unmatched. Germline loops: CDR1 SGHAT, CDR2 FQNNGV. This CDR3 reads CASSITTGQGATNEKLFF. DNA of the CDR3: TGTGCCAGCAGCATTACTACGGGACAGGGGGCAACTAATGAAAAACTGTTTTTT.

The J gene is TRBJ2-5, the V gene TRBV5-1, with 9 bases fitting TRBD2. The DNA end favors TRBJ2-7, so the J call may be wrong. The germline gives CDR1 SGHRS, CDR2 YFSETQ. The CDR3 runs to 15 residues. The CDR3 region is CASSLATSGHYEQYF. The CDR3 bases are TGCGCCAGCAGCCTCGCAACTAGCGGGCACTACGAGCAGTACTTC.

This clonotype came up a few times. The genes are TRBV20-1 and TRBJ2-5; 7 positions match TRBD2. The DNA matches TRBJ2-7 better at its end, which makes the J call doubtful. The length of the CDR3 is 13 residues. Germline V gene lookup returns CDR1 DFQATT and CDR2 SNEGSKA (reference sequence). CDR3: CSAPFSGFYEQYF. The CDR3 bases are TGCAGTGCTCCCTTTAGCGGGTTCTACGAGCAGTACTTC.

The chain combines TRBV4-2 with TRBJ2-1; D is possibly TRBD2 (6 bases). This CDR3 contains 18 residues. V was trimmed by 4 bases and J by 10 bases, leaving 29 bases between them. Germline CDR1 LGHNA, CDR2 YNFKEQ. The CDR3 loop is CASSPIQAGTGGKGEQFF. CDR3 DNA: TGTGCCAGCAGCCCCATCCAAGCCGGGACTGGCGGCAAAGGAGAGCAGTTCTTC.

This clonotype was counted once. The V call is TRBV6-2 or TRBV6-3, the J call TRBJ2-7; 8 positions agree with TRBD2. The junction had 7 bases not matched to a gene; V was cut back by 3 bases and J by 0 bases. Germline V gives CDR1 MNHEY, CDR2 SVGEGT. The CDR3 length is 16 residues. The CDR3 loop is CASSYMLAGPSYEQYF. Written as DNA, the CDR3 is TGTGCCAGCAGTTATATGCTAGCGGGCCCCTCCTACGAGCAGTACTTC.

The CDR3 bases are TGTGCCAGCAGCTTAGTGGGTAGCGGGGAGTACGAGCAGTACTTC. Amino acid sequence: CASSLVGSGEYEQYF. V is TRBV7-9 and J is TRBJ2-5, with 8 bases that match TRBD2. TRBJ2-7 explains the end of the DNA better; the J call may be wrong. The CDR3 has 15 residues. From germline, CDR1 is SEHNR and CDR2 FQNEAQ (reference sequence).

CDR3 protein: CASSVAPAETQYF. The DNA for the CDR3 is TGTGCCAGCAGCGTAGCCCCAGCGGAGACCCAGTACTTC. The chain carries TRBV9 and TRBJ2-5; D remains ambiguous. Looked up from germline, CDR1 is SGDLS and CDR2 is YYNGEE. The CDR3 spans 13 residues. V was trimmed by 0 bases and J by 5 bases, leaving 8 bases between them.

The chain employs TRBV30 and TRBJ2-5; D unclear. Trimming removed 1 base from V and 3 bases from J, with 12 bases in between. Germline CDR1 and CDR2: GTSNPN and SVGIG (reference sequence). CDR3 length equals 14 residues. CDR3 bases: TGTGCCTGGAGTGCTCCACGCAAGGAAGAGACCCAGTACTTC. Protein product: CAWSAPRKEETQYF.

CDR3 sequence (DNA): TGCAGTGCTAGAGCTAGCGGATATACGCAGTATTTT. Protein product: CSARASGYTQYF. The chain links TRBV20-1 to TRBJ2-3; TRBD2 agrees at 7 bases. Germline CDR1 is DFQATT and CDR2 is SNEGSKA (reference sequence). Trimming cost V 1 base and J 7 bases; bases outside gene matches: 2. The CDR3 length is 12 residues.

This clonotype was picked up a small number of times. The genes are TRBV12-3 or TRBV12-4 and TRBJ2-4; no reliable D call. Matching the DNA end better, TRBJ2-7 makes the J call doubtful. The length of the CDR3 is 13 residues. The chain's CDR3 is CASSPGPPVEQYF. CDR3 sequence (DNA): TGTGCCAGCAGCCCCGGGCCCCCGGTCGAGCAGTACTTC.

The CDR3, as DNA: TGTGCCAGCAGATCCTTGGACAGGGAGGACACCGGGGAGCTGTTTTTT. Amino acids: CASRSLDREDTGELFF. The chain couples TRBV27 to TRBJ2-2, with 8 nucleotides matching TRBD1. This CDR3 is 16 amino acids long. Looked up from germline, CDR1 is MNHEY and CDR2 is SMNVEV (reference sequence). J gave up 3 bases and V 6 bases, and 9 bases lay outside the gene matches.

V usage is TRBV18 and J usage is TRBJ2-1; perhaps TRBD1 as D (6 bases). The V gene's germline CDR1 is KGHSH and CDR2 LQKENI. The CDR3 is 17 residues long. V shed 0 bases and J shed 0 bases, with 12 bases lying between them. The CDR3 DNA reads TGTGCCAGCTCACCACCGACACGAGGGGGCTCCTACAATGAGCAGTTCTTC. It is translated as CASSPPTRGGSYNEQFF.

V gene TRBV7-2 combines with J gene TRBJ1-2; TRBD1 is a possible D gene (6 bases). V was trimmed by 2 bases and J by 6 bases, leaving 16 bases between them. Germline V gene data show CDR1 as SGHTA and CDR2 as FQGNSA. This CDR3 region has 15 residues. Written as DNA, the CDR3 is TGTGCCAGCAGCTTACATCGGACAGAAGCGGATGGCTACACCTTC. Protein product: CASSLHRTEADGYTF. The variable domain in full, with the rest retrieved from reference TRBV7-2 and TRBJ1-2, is GAGVSQSPSNKVTEKGKDVELRCDPISGHTALYWYRQSLGQGLEFLIYFQGNSAPDKSGLPSDRFSAERTGGSVSTLTIQRTQQEDSAVYLCASSLHRTEADGYTFGSGTRLTVV.

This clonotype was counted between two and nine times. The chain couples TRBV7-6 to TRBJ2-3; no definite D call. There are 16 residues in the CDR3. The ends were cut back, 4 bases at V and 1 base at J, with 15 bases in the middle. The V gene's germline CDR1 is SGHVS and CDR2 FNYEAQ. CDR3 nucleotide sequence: TGTGCCAGCAGCTCTACAATCGTAGGAGGCACAGATACGCAGTATTTT. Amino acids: CASSSTIVGGTDTQYF.

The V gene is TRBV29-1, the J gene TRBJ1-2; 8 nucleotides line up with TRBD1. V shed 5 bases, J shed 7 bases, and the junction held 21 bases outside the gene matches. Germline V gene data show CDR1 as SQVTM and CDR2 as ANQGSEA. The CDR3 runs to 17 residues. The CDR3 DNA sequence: TGCAGCGTTAAGTTTGGCGCAGTAGCAGGGGGCGCTTTTGGCTACACCTTC. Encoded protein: CSVKFGAVAGGAFGYTF.

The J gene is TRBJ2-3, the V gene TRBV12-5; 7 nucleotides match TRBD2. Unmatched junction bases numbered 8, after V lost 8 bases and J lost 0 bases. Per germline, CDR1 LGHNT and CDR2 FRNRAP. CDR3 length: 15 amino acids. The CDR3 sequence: CASNTGLPSTDTQYF. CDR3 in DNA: TGTGCTAGTAATACGGGACTACCTAGCACAGATACGCAGTATTTT.

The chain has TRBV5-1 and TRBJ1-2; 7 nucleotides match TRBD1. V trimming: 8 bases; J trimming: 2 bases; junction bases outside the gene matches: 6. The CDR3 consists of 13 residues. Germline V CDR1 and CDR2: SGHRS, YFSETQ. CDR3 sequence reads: CASRQGINYGYTF. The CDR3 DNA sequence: TGCGCCAGTCGACAGGGAATAAACTATGGCTACACCTTC.

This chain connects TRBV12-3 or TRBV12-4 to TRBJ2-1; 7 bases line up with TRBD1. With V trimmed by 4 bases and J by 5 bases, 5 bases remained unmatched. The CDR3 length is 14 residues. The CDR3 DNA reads TGTGCCAGCAGTTATGGACAGGAGGACAATGAGCAGTTCTTC. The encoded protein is CASSYGQEDNEQFF.

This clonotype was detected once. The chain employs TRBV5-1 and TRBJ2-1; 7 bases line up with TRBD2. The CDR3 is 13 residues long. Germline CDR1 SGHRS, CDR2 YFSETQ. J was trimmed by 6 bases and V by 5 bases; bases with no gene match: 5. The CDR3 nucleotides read TGCGCCAGCAGGGGGGGGGAGCCCAATGAGCAGTTCTTC. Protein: CASRGGEPNEQFF.

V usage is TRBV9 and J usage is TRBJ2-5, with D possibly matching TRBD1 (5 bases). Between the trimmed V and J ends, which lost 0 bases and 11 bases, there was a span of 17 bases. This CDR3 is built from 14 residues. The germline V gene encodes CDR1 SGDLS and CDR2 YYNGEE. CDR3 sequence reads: CASSVASQGFEQYF. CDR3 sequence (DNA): TGTGCCAGCAGCGTAGCGAGTCAGGGTTTTGAGCAGTACTTC.

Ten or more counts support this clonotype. CDR3 bases: TGTGCCAGCAGCTTTTGGGGACAGGCCAATAATCAGCCCCAGCATTTT. Translated, it gives CASSFWGQANNQPQHF. The rearrangement links TRBV5-8 to TRBJ1-5, with 8 bases identical to TRBD1. CDR3 length: 16 amino acids. CDR1 is SGHTS and CDR2 is YDEGEE in the germline V gene. V lost 2 bases and J lost 4; bases outside the gene matches: 8.

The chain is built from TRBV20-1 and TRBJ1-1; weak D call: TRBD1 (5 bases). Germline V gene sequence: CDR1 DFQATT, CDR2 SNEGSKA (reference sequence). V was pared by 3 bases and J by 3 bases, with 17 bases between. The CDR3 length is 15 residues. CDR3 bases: TGCAGTGCTAGGCCGGGCGGGACCGCTTACACTGAAGCTTTCTTT. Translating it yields CSARPGGTAYTEAFF.